The sample holds many counts of the clone carrying this T cell receptor (beta chain). The antigen is undetermined. Fresh peripheral blood, around 9.3 ml, was the source of the PBMCs. This entry belongs to a study of T cells in Graves' hyperthyroidism and ophthalmopathy. Looking at the study overall: Before treatment of any kind, peripheral blood was taken at initial diagnosis. Study-wide results and limits: Ophthalmopathy was distinguished from stable hyperthyroidism by 13 V-J signatures. Appearing also in blood were most of the thyroid clonotypes expanded above 0.001.

Looked up from germline, CDR1 is SGHAT and CDR2 is FQNNGV. V trimming: 6 bases; J trimming: 1 base; junction bases outside the gene matches: 7. The CDR3 extends over 15 amino acids. The investigators amplified TCR beta CDR3 regions from RNA transcripts. First-round RT-PCR with HTBI primers amplified the TCR CDR3 region. Via MiXCR, TCRdb re-called the multiplex PCR reads, giving one row per CDR3 protein. Found here are hundreds of thousands of distinct CDR3 sequences, around 24% of them singletons; the top ten hold approximately 35%. This clonotype originated in a middle-aged woman with Graves' ophthalmopathy. This sequence joins TRBV11-2 and TRBJ2-5; 8 bases are shared with TRBD2. The source material was blood. CDR3 sequence reads: CASSLRGGSQETQYF. The CDR3 bases are TGTGCCAGCAGTCTACGCGGGGGGTCCCAAGAGACCCAGTACTTC.